This T cell receptor beta chain originates from a study of T cell responses to AZD1222 COVID-19 vaccine. Whole-study findings and limits: Spike-specific TCR breadth and depth were elevated following two AZD1222 doses. Vaccine-associated CD4 TCRs ranged over spike, dominating at 160-218 and 743-854.

Method: immunoSEQ multiplex PCR; TCRdb's copy keeps in-frame clones and lacks some. The sample has around 70,000 clones; around 84% are singletons. V lost 0 bases and J 0 bases, leaving 5 bases between the germline ends. Per germline, CDR1 LNHDA and CDR2 SQIVND (reference sequence). This CDR3 region has 15 residues. About this clone itself: Its target is unknown.

The genes are TRBV19 and TRBJ1-4; D unresolved. The sequence was collected from an adult in good health. The material sequenced was peripheral blood, taken on day 0 of AZD1222 vaccination. The CDR3 reads CASSIEGATNEKLFF. The CDR3 DNA sequence: TGTGCCAGTAGTATAGAAGGTGCAACTAATGAAAAACTGTTTTTT. Complete variable domain (other parts from reference TRBV19 and TRBJ1-4): DGGITQSPKYLFRKEGQNVTLSCEQNLNHDAMYWYRQDPGQGLRLIYYSQIVNDFQKGDIAEGYSVSREKKESFPLTVTSAQKNPTAFYLCASSIEGATNEKLFFGSGTQLSVL.